This T cell receptor beta chain originates from a study of human T cells and chemical hapten exposure. CDR3 size: 23 residues. A word on this clonotype: Antigen: not known.

For the library, individual cDNA molecules each received unique molecular identifiers. TCRdb reprocessed the RACE reads with MiXCR, giving one entry per CDR3 protein. The sample consists of over 35,000 distinct CDR3 sequences, about 10% of them appearing once. Time point defined: pre-sensitization, week 0. As to treatment: therapeutic diphenylcyclopropenone sensitization with weekly scalp DPC. Points from the study as a whole: PT1 expanded TCR numbers tracked positively with patch test score. Expanded TCRs grouped into significantly more large CDR3 similarity clusters than controls produced. Those TCRs sitting above 1 in 1000 frequency stayed the same with DPC sensitization.

Sequences were derived from whole blood, sampled in connection with sensitization to the hapten diphenylcyclopropenone (DPC). The chain recombines TRBV3-2 with TRBJ1-4; the DNA was not compared with TRBD1, the D call given in the table. TRBV3-2 is described as a pseudogene. This clonotype was sampled from a man aged 25 to 40 with alopecia areata. Some clones in this sample may be carry-over from other donors' samples. The CDR3 is CASSQDSHSSRGVRQATNEKLFF. In DNA, the CDR3 is TGTGCCAGCAGCCAAGATAGCCACAGTTCCAGGGGGGTAAGACAAGCAACTAATGAAAAACTGTTTTTT.